The sample holds one count of the clone carrying this T cell receptor beta chain. The antigen is not known. This entry belongs to a study of post-analysis software for immune sequencing data. Findings of the study overall: Several TRBV segments (TRBV5-6, TRBV5-1 and TRBV20-1 among them) occurred more frequently in patients than in controls. Samples made in the same batch grouped tightly together by F measure.

Germline V CDR1 and CDR2: DFQATT, SNEGSKA (reference sequence). Trimming took off 5 bases at V and 5 bases at J, with 15 bases between the two ends. CDR3 length: 13 residues. Prepared TCR beta cDNA libraries contained unique molecular identifiers. TCRdb reanalysed the PCR reads using MiXCR and keeps one entry per CDR3 protein. The table shows about 500,000 distinct CDR3 sequences, with over 35% occurring only once. Sample: blood. The clonotype was recovered from a girl under 18 with multiple sclerosis. V and J are TRBV20-1 and TRBJ1-1; unclear D gene. The DNA of the CDR3 is TGCAGTGCTCTCGATCCGACCCAGACTGAAGCTTTCTTT. This translates into CSALDPTQTEAFF.